A selection of T cell receptor beta chains follows, all from one sample in a study of post-analysis software for immune sequencing data. TCRdb re-called the PCR reads through MiXCR, storing one row per CDR3 protein. The data contain approximately 730,000 distinct CDR3 sequences, just under 30% of them seen just once; the ten biggest clones take up roughly 0.54%. What was sequenced was blood. The receptors derive from a girl aged 10-17 years with multiple sclerosis. The CDR3 runs from the conserved cysteine through the conserved F or W. A D gene is named only where the DNA matches it firmly. Rows give clone size only sometimes, using once, few, many, or a class for an expanded clone.

j_gene | abundance | v_gene | d_gene | CDR3nt | CDR3aa
TRBJ1-2 | few | TRBV29-1 | NA | TGCAGCGTTGAAGATGGGGGCTATGGCTACACCTTC | CSVEDGGYGYTF
TRBJ2-5 | NA | TRBV20-1 | NA | TGCAGTGCTATACACCGGGTCGAACAAGAGACCCAGTACTTC | CSAIHRVEQETQYF
TRBJ1-1 | many | TRBV5-1 | NA | TGCGCCAGCAGCTCGACAGTGAACACTGAAGCTTTCTTT | CASSSTVNTEAFF
TRBJ1-5 | NA | TRBV7-9 | TRBD1 | TGTGCCAGCAGCGGGGGACAGAAAATAGGGGGCAATCAGCCCCAGCATTTT | CASSGGQKIGGNQPQHF
TRBJ2-5 | few | TRBV9 | TRBD2 | TGTGCCAGCAGCGCCGGGGGGGGAGGTGGCGTGGAGACCCAGTACTTC | CASSAGGGGGVETQYF
TRBJ2-5 | NA | TRBV12-3/TRBV12-4 | NA | TGTGCCAGCAGTCCACAGGGGAGGTTGGCCCAGTACTTC | CASSPQGRLAQYF
TRBJ2-7 | few | TRBV12-3/TRBV12-4 | NA | TGTGCCAGCAGCCCCCTTGAGTCGCGGTACGAGCAGTACTTC | CASSPLESRYEQYF
TRBJ2-7 | few | TRBV7-2 | NA | TGTGCCAGCAGCTTAGTTGGAGGAGGGTCCTCCCTCTACGAGCAGTACTTC | CASSLVGGGSSLYEQYF
TRBJ1-4 | NA | TRBV2 | NA | TGTGCCGGCTCTACCGGCGCGACGGGAGAAAAACTGTTTTTT | CAGSTGATGEKLFF
TRBJ1-1 | NA | TRBV27 | NA | TGTGCCAGCAGTTTTTCAGGGGCCAACACTGAAGCTTTCTTT | CASSFSGANTEAFF
TRBJ2-1 | NA | TRBV28 | NA | TGTGCCAGCAGTACCCTACAGGGAGAGATAGCCTACAATGAGCAGTTCTTC | CASSTLQGEIAYNEQFF
TRBJ2-1 | few | TRBV7-2 | NA | TGTGCCAGCAGGAGCCGGGACATGGATTACAATGAGCAGTTCTTC | CASRSRDMDYNEQFF
TRBJ2-1 | few | TRBV29-1 | NA | TGCAGCGCCGCCCAGGGACAAGAGACCCAGTTCTTC | CSAAQGQETQFF
TRBJ2-7 | NA | TRBV27 | TRBD2 | TGTGCCAGCACCGGGTACCGGGGGGGGTACACCTACGAGCAGTACTTC | CASTGYRGGYTYEQYF
TRBJ1-2 | NA | TRBV3-1 | TRBD1 | TGTGCCAACCGGGACAGATCTAACTATGGCTACACCTTC | CANRDRSNYGYTF
TRBJ1-4 | NA | TRBV7-2 | NA | TGTGCCAGCAGCTTAGGCGGAGGTCGGAGTGAAAAACTGTTTTTT | CASSLGGGRSEKLFF
TRBJ2-5 | NA | TRBV5-1 | NA | TGCGCCAGCAGTTCAGGGGCCGGGGAGACCCAGTACTTC | CASSSGAGETQYF
TRBJ2-3 | few | TRBV7-2 | NA | TGTGCCAGCAGCCGCTCCCAGGGGGGAGGAGATACGCAGTATTTT | CASSRSQGGGDTQYF
TRBJ2-3 | NA | TRBV5-1 | TRBD1 | TGCGCCAGCAGCCCCTGGACAGGTAGCACAGATACGCAGTATTTT | CASSPWTGSTDTQYF
TRBJ1-5 | few | TRBV6-2/TRBV6-3 | NA | TGTGCCAGCAGCCAAACAGGGTCGCCCCAGCATTTT | CASSQTGSPQHF
TRBJ2-3 | NA | TRBV5-1 | NA | TGCGCCAGCAGCTTGGGGGTCCAGACAGATACGCAGTATTTT | CASSLGVQTDTQYF
TRBJ1-1 | NA | TRBV18 | NA | TGTGCCAGCTCGCTAGGACCCGGCCCTGAAGCTTTCTTT | CASSLGPGPEAFF
TRBJ2-1 | NA | TRBV19 | NA | TGTGCCAGTAGTATGGGGGGCTCCTACAATGAGCAGTTCTTC | CASSMGGSYNEQFF
TRBJ2-4 | many | TRBV12-3/TRBV12-4 | NA | TGTGCCAGCAGTTCCGATTCAGCCAAAAACATTCAGTACTTC | CASSSDSAKNIQYF
TRBJ2-1 | many | TRBV11-2 | TRBD1 | TGTGCCAGCAGTAAACGGACAGGGAGCGGGAATGAGCAGTTCTTC | CASSKRTGSGNEQFF
TRBJ2-5 | NA | TRBV4-2 | NA | TGTGCCAGCAGTCTAACAGGGGCTGGGGGGGAGACCCAGTACTTC | CASSLTGAGGETQYF
TRBJ1-1 | NA | TRBV12-3/TRBV12-4 | TRBD1 | TGTGCCAGCAGTACCATACAGGGGAACGCTGAAGCTTTCTTT | CASSTIQGNAEAFF
TRBJ2-4 | NA | TRBV20-1 | NA | TGCAGTGCTAGCGGGCTTCTAGCCAAAAACATTCAGTACTTC | CSASGLLAKNIQYF
TRBJ2-3 | NA | TRBV6-6 | NA | TGTGCCAGCAGACGCGGCGCCACAGATACGCAGTATTTT | CASRRGATDTQYF
TRBJ2-1 | few | TRBV28 | NA | TGTGCCAGCACCGAGTACAATGAGCAGTTCTTC | CASTEYNEQFF
TRBJ1-1 | NA | TRBV2 | NA | TGTGCCAGCAGTGCAGTAAACGAAGCTTTCTTT | CASSAVNEAFF
TRBJ2-5 | NA | TRBV10-2 | NA | TGCGCCAGCAGTCGGGGGTCGCGGGAGACCCAGTACTTC | CASSRGSRETQYF
TRBJ2-7 | NA | TRBV4-2 | NA | TGTGCCAGCAGCCAAGACAAAACTTATAATGAGCAGTACTTC | CASSQDKTYNEQYF
TRBJ2-1 | NA | TRBV4-2 | NA | TGTGCCAGCAGCCGGCACTCCGGCGAGGTCAATGAGCAGTTCTTC | CASSRHSGEVNEQFF
TRBJ1-2 | few | TRBV28 | NA | TGTGCCAGCAGTTTATATAATCTCTATGGCTACACCTTC | CASSLYNLYGYTF
TRBJ1-2 | NA | TRBV20-1 | NA | TGCAGTGCTAGCCCCAAAGTAGGCAGGGATCTCGGTGGCTACACCTTC | CSASPKVGRDLGGYTF